The clone carrying this T cell receptor beta chain was seen once. All the people who gave samples were healthy bone marrow donors. The CDR3 covers 15 residues. J lost 7 bases, V lost 7 bases, and 12 bases had no gene match. Per the germline V gene, CDR1 is MNHEY and CDR2 is SVGAGI. The primer mix had 60 Vbeta and 13 Jbeta primers. Here immunoSEQ multiplex PCR was the method, and the copy in TCRdb shows in-frame clones only, minus some. Found here are 200,000 to 250,000 clones, more than 75% of them singletons; the top ten hold roughly 1.3%. This sample was included in a study of cytomegalovirus exposure and HLA in healthy donors. In the study overall: Across some 400 genotyped donors, roughly 80% landed in the Caucasian-associated ancestry cluster.

Sequenced material: PBMCs. The chain links TRBV6-5 to TRBJ1-4, with TRBD1 identical over 7 bases. The TCR comes from a human donor in good health. Here the CDR3 reads CASTPSDRLGEKLFF. The CDR3 DNA follows: TGTGCCAGCACCCCCTCGGACAGGCTGGGTGAAAAACTGTTTTTT.